The subject of this entry is one T cell receptor (beta chain). Its specific antigen is unknown. Base qualities are not provided; no much larger clone lies one nucleotide away. This sample was taken from a study of Ad26.COV2.S vaccination and SARS-CoV-2 variants (dated by TCRdb to 2020 to 2023). Looking at the study overall: Donors in the vaccine arm were drawn from COV1001, a phase I-IIa trial of Ad26.COV2.S in healthy adults that was multicentre, randomized, double-blind and placebo-controlled. The specificity and breadth of SARS-CoV-2-reactive T cell receptors after Ad26.COV2.S vaccination were assessed by TCRbeta repertoire sequencing. The TCR-sequenced set comprised approximately 30 samples: some 19 Ad26.COV2.S vaccine recipients, 5 placebo recipients and 8 SARS-CoV-2 convalescent individuals. Investigators remained blinded to trial group allocation during experiments and outcome assessment. Dosing of Ad26.COV2.S was intramuscular, at either 5x10^10 or 1x10^11 viral particles, delivered as one shot or as two shots spaced 56 days apart. Participants in the trial were split at random into five groups of five each, receiving low-dose or high-dose Ad26.COV2.S once or twice, or else placebo on both occasions.

The immunoSEQ Assay was the method used to sequence TCRbeta CDR3 regions. After extraction, genomic DNA underwent amplification by bias-controlled multiplex PCR, followed by high-throughput sequencing. As for the original processing: To quantify the absolute abundance of each unique TCRbeta CDR3 region, sequences were collapsed and filtered. T cell fraction was estimated by normalization of TCRbeta template counts to usable DNA, with usable DNA being measured through amplification of reference genes present in all nucleated cells. Repertoire TCRs were annotated as SARS-CoV-2-specific when V gene, CDR3 amino acid sequence and J gene were exactly matched to a known reactive TCR set. MIRA supplied the reference SARS-CoV-2 TCR set, which was filtered for enrichment in COVID-19-positive ImmuneCODE repertoires so that public or cross-reactive TCRs were removed. Using the MIRA antigens, annotated TCRs were further analysed by specific ORF or by position within an ORF. Breadth was defined as annotated unique rearrangements over total unique productive rearrangements; depth was the summed frequency of those rearrangements. Group comparisons of TCR breadth used two-sided Wilcoxon rank-sum tests. TCRdb took this table from immuneACCESS and kept in-frame rearrangements with V and J called. Such tables lack part of the clones; where checked against another copy, unresolved V genes explain under half of the gap, and the rest is unexplained. That table gives V, J and clone size, and the DNA gave D and trimming. The sample has 400,000 or so clones on record, 70% to 90% of them singletons. 3.5% of the sample is held by the ten biggest clonotypes.

The treatment or condition label here, explained by the study, means: 15 to 20 received Ad26.COV2.S at low or high dose, single or two shots; roughly five received placebo; per-sample allocation not given. Repertoires of vaccine and placebo recipients were sequenced from samples taken on day 63 after the first injection. Between 29 July and 7 August 2020, Cohort 1b enrolled some 25 adults aged 18-55 years at one site in Boston, USA. Ad26.COV2.S was a replication-incompetent adenovirus type 26 vector expressing a prefusion-stabilized SARS-CoV-2 spike protein from the original Wuhan strain. From the cysteine through the phenylalanine, the CDR3 covers 14 amino acids. CDR3 DNA is the only sequence kept; it has 42 bases, read in frame from the first base. Deletion took 3 bases off V and 3 bases off J, with a span of 11 bases between the germline ends. CDR1 and CDR2 are read off the germline V gene as SNHLY and FYNNEI.

Broad study findings and their caveats: The authors noted that the TCR breadth and depth analyses may have underestimated total T cell responses. Spike-specific TCR breadth was higher in Ad26.COV2.S recipients than in placebo recipients (P = 0.0014). After vaccination, spike-specific CD8+ and CD4+ T cell responses were reported to show substantial breadth. Comparable non-spike TCR breadth was observed between vaccine and placebo recipients, consistent with only spike being contained in the vaccine. Comparing responses between vaccine doses or regimens was not something the study was powered to do.

The chain links TRBV2 with TRBJ1-1; the D region possibly corresponds to TRBD1 (5 bases align). The input for sequencing was peripheral blood, taken in a trial of Ad26.COV2.S vaccine versus placebo. The origin of this receptor is a person aged 18 to 59 who received the Ad26.COV2.S COVID-19 vaccine or a placebo. DNA sequence: TGTGCCAGCAGTGATGACCAGGGCGACACTGAAGCTTTCTTT. It is translated as CASSDDQGDTEAFF.